At least ten counts were recorded for the clone carrying this TCR beta chain. What it binds is not known. Germline loops: CDR1 SEHNR, CDR2 FQNEAQ (reference sequence). V trimming: 9 bases; J trimming: 9 bases; junction bases outside the gene matches: 5. CDR3 length: 11 residues. The data were obtained in a study of CD8 T cells in ankylosing spondylitis. Whole-study findings and limits: Disease-linked clones had a CD8+ phenotype and relatively low frequency in peripheral blood. Within ankylosing spondylitis blood, a TCR beta motif made up of eight or nine highly homologous variants appeared to be characteristic.

TCRdb re-called the 5' RACE reads with MiXCR, one entry per CDR3 protein. The data contain about 700,000 distinct CDR3 sequences, 15% to 20% of them singletons. Specimen: blood, either unsorted or a sorted T cell fraction (not recorded which). The V call is TRBV7-9, the J call TRBJ2-1; 7 bases agree with TRBD2. The origin of this receptor is a male donor with ankylosing spondylitis. The CDR3 here is CARGIAGEQFF. CDR3 DNA: TGTGCCAGGGGAATAGCGGGTGAGCAGTTCTTC.